Sequencing of this TCR beta chain was carried out in a study of blood T cell repertoires in COVID-19. Looking at the study overall: The United States, Italy and Spain supplied acute and convalescent COVID-19 samples.

The CDR3 consists of 14 residues. The junction had 7 bases not matched to a gene; V was cut back by 6 bases and J by 5 bases. Per the germline V gene, CDR1 is MNHEY and CDR2 is SVGAGI. In the original processing: Scientists estimated how many nucleated cells there were by amplifying reference gene primers. Clones were read by immunoSEQ multiplex PCR, and TCRdb kept only the in-frame ones, dropping some. Clone size and the V and J calls come from that table; the DNA yielded D and trimming. The profile covers about 50,000 clones, with about 83% appearing a single time and less than 7% taken by the ten largest.

The sample taken for sequencing was peripheral blood. The source of this sequence is a woman of 80 years or more with acute or convalescent COVID-19. The chain has TRBV6-5 and TRBJ1-1, with TRBD1 matching over 9 bases. The CDR3 DNA follows: TGTGCCAGCAGACCGGACAGGGGATGGACTGAAGCTTTCTTT. It encodes CASRPDRGWTEAFF.